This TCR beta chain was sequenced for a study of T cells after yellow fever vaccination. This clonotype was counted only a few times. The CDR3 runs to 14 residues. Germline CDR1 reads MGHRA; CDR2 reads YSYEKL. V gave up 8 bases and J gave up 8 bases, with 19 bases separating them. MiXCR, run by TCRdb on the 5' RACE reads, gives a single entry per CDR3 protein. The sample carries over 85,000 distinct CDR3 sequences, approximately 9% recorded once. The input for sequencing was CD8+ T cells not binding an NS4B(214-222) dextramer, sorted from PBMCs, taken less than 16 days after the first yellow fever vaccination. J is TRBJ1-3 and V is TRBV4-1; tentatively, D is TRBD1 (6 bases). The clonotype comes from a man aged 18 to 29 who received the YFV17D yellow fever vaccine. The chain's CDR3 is CASSGEGVPHTIYF. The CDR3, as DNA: TGCGCCAGCTCTGGGGAGGGGGTGCCGCACACCATATATTTT.